This section outlines one TCR beta chain sequence together with its context. This table comes from immunoSEQ multiplex PCR, and its TCRdb copy is limited to in-frame clones, with some not included. The sample shows about 480,000 clones, around 88% of them seen only once. The treatment: over 15 received Ad26.COV2.S at low or high dose, single or two shots; a few received placebo; per-sample allocation not given. Following the first vaccine or placebo injection, samples were taken on day 63. This entry comes from a study of Ad26.COV2.S vaccination and SARS-CoV-2 variants. The germline V gene encodes CDR1 SGDLS and CDR2 YYNGEE. With 0 bases removed from V and 8 bases from J, the gap between germline ends came to 20 bases. This CDR3 is built from 16 residues.

The sample here was peripheral blood, taken in a trial of Ad26.COV2.S vaccine versus placebo. The TCR was taken from a person aged 18-60 years who received the Ad26.COV2.S COVID-19 vaccine or a placebo. V gene TRBV9 combines with J gene TRBJ1-2; D gene uncertain. The chain's CDR3 is CASSVGPSGAHGGYTF. The CDR3 bases are TGTGCCAGCAGCGTAGGCCCAAGTGGTGCTCATGGAGGCTACACCTTC.